These T cell receptor beta chains were read from a single sample in a study of OX40 agonist ivuxolimab in advanced cancers. Measured with immunoSEQ multiplex PCR; TCRdb has only the in-frame clones, and not every one. Of about 94,000 clones listed, 92% are singletons. The sample was CD4+ or CD8+ T cells sorted from blood, taken in a trial of the OX40 agonist ivuxolimab. The receptors shown here come from an adult with an advanced solid tumor such as melanoma, head and neck, liver or kidney cancer. CDR3s include the opening cysteine and the closing phenylalanine or tryptophan. Each record gives: J gene, V gene, CDR3 protein.

J gene: TRBJ1-4
V gene: TRBV9
CDR3 protein: CASSVDEIQGSDEKLFF

J gene: TRBJ1-6
V gene: TRBV19
CDR3 protein: CASSIAQGTSPLHF

J gene: TRBJ2-2
V gene: TRBV5-8
CDR3 protein: CASSSGQGNGELFF

J gene: TRBJ1-1
V gene: TRBV6-1
CDR3 protein: CASSLRQGRTEAFF

J gene: TRBJ2-5
V gene: TRBV11-2
CDR3 protein: CASSFSNPPDRSSRGTQYF

J gene: TRBJ2-2
V gene: TRBV27
CDR3 protein: CASSLLAATGELFF

J gene: TRBJ1-3
V gene: TRBV4-1
CDR3 protein: CASSQVPPGQRNTIYF

J gene: TRBJ1-1
V gene: TRBV6-5
CDR3 protein: CASIGGSTEAFF

J gene: TRBJ2-7
V gene: TRBV9
CDR3 protein: CASSVLEGASYEQYF

J gene: TRBJ2-3
V gene: TRBV5-1
CDR3 protein: CASSLVADRTDTQYF

J gene: TRBJ2-7
V gene: TRBV14
CDR3 protein: CASSQVTGGIYEQYF

J gene: TRBJ2-7
V gene: TRBV4-1
CDR3 protein: CASRGTGNQGYEQYF

J gene: TRBJ1-1
V gene: TRBV6-5
CDR3 protein: CASSYSGTANTEAFF

J gene: TRBJ2-7
V gene: TRBV29-1
CDR3 protein: CSISGSRLGSYEQYF

J gene: TRBJ2-7
V gene: TRBV11-2
CDR3 protein: CASSYPPFGYPYEQYF

J gene: TRBJ1-2
V gene: TRBV11-2
CDR3 protein: CASSPRGRGYGYTF

J gene: TRBJ1-4
V gene: TRBV9
CDR3 protein: CASSAQIVATADEKLFF

J gene: TRBJ2-5
V gene: TRBV7-2
CDR3 protein: CASSPTSTQETQYF

J gene: TRBJ2-1
V gene: TRBV7-9
CDR3 protein: CASSLATGLNEQFF

J gene: TRBJ2-3
V gene: TRBV5-8
CDR3 protein: CASSLVTDTQYF

J gene: TRBJ1-6
V gene: TRBV7-6
CDR3 protein: CASSLRDTKWGNSPLHF

J gene: TRBJ1-1
V gene: TRBV5-1
CDR3 protein: CASSSTDTEAFF

J gene: TRBJ2-2
V gene: TRBV6-4
CDR3 protein: CARRFRGRANTGELFF

J gene: TRBJ1-2
V gene: TRBV11-2
CDR3 protein: CASSLDRSPNGYTF

J gene: TRBJ2-7
V gene: TRBV13
CDR3 protein: CASSLAGTGSYEQYF

J gene: TRBJ1-4
V gene: TRBV9
CDR3 protein: CASSEGEATNEKLFF

J gene: TRBJ2-7
V gene: TRBV30
CDR3 protein: CALERLGTDSYEQYF

J gene: TRBJ2-7
V gene: TRBV27
CDR3 protein: CASSLGTSGNEQYF

J gene: TRBJ1-1
V gene: TRBV14
CDR3 protein: CARHNGEAFF

J gene: TRBJ1-2
V gene: TRBV29-1
CDR3 protein: CSVGQGQEGYTF

J gene: TRBJ2-5
V gene: TRBV29-1
CDR3 protein: CSVEGGTSGGAWTKETQYF

J gene: TRBJ2-2
V gene: TRBV27
CDR3 protein: CASSSGMGPGEPFF

J gene: TRBJ1-2
V gene: TRBV29-1
CDR3 protein: CSVESGGHGYTF

J gene: TRBJ1-2
V gene: TRBV29-1
CDR3 protein: CSVQTDWGGYTF

J gene: TRBJ1-2
V gene: TRBV2
CDR3 protein: CATLTRLEGYTF

J gene: TRBJ2-3
V gene: TRBV19
CDR3 protein: CATKDLARDTQYF

J gene: TRBJ2-3
V gene: TRBV28
CDR3 protein: CASSLTSTDTQYF

J gene: TRBJ1-2
V gene: TRBV9
CDR3 protein: CASSETGVGYTF

J gene: .
V gene: TRBV9
CDR3 protein: CASSPKGLAGGPSYEQYF

J gene: TRBJ1-3
V gene: TRBV10-1
CDR3 protein: CASSESRTAGNTIYF

J gene: TRBJ2-1
V gene: TRBV5-1
CDR3 protein: CASSLGSIKGNSYNEQFF

J gene: TRBJ1-2
V gene: TRBV19
CDR3 protein: CAGSIDLTDYTF

J gene: TRBJ1-1
V gene: TRBV6-6
CDR3 protein: CAGRTYMRSEAFF

J gene: TRBJ2-5
V gene: TRBV6-5
CDR3 protein: CASSDRVQETQYF

J gene: TRBJ2-3
V gene: TRBV7-8
CDR3 protein: CASKAGVKDTQYF

J gene: TRBJ2-5
V gene: TRBV27
CDR3 protein: CASSDEGLAGGRPETQYF

J gene: TRBJ1-4
V gene: TRBV7-8
CDR3 protein: CASSLQGVTNEKLFF

J gene: TRBJ1-5
V gene: TRBV5-4
CDR3 protein: CASSLGPGGNQPQHF

J gene: TRBJ2-3
V gene: TRBV2
CDR3 protein: CANARGDTQYF

J gene: TRBJ2-3
V gene: TRBV27
CDR3 protein: CASSFERGADTQYF

J gene: TRBJ1-1
V gene: TRBV6-5
CDR3 protein: CASREGARTEAFF

J gene: TRBJ2-1
V gene: TRBV27
CDR3 protein: CASIGGLAQHNEQFF

J gene: TRBJ2-1
V gene: TRBV27
CDR3 protein: CASSSLGNEQFF

J gene: TRBJ1-5
V gene: TRBV28
CDR3 protein: CASSQNLQDNQPQHF

J gene: TRBJ2-7
V gene: TRBV5-4
CDR3 protein: CASSLGLAPYEQYF

J gene: TRBJ2-3
V gene: TRBV5-6
CDR3 protein: CASSLVDTQYF

J gene: TRBJ2-5
V gene: TRBV5-4
CDR3 protein: CASSYTAGLGETQYF

J gene: TRBJ1-1
V gene: TRBV5-8
CDR3 protein: CASSYIDRGNTEAFF

J gene: TRBJ2-2
V gene: TRBV13
CDR3 protein: CASRPTIGELFF